This passage covers 9 T cell receptor beta chains from one sample sequenced in a study of blood T cells in healthy people across ages. PCR was performed a second time for roughly 7 to 11 cycles using a sample-barcoded 5' primer and a J-beta primer mix. From the 5' RACE reads, TCRdb called clonotypes with MiXCR, one entry per CDR3 protein. The sample consists of over 600,000 distinct CDR3 sequences, about 61% of them appearing once. Sequencing was performed on blood. These TCRs come from a man aged 35 to 55 in good health.

The DNA for the CDR3 is TGTGCCAGCAGTCCGCCCCGGACTGAAGAGACCCAGTACTTC. This sequence encodes CASSPPRTEETQYF. The chain is built from TRBV28 and TRBJ2-5; perhaps TRBD2 as D (5 bases). There are 14 residues in the CDR3. V gave up 5 bases and J gave up 3 bases, with 13 bases separating them. Germline-derived CDR1 and CDR2 are MDHEN and SYDVKM.

This chain connects TRBV20-1 to TRBJ2-7, with unresolved D. This CDR3 region has 13 residues. Trimming removed 3 bases from V and 7 bases from J, with 16 bases in between. Germline CDR1 reads DFQATT; CDR2 reads SNEGSKA (reference sequence). The CDR3 region is CSAREVTVWEQYF. DNA of the CDR3: TGCAGTGCTAGGGAAGTTACTGTCTGGGAGCAGTACTTC.

V is TRBV7-9 and J is TRBJ2-4, with D perhaps TRBD1 (6 bases). The end of the DNA aligns better with TRBJ2-7, so the J call may be wrong. The germline V gene encodes CDR1 SEHNR and CDR2 FQNEAQ (reference sequence). This CDR3 region has 16 residues. The DNA for the CDR3 is TGTGCCAGCAGCTTAATGGGATCCCCAGGGGAATGCGAGCAGTACTTC. It specifies CASSLMGSPGECEQYF.

Only one count was recorded for this clonotype. The chain couples TRBV6-4 to TRBJ2-3, with D possibly being TRBD1 (6 bases). The CDR3 sequence is 14 residues long. Trimming removed 6 bases from V and 4 bases from J, with 14 bases in between. The germline V gene encodes CDR1 MRHNA and CDR2 SNTAGT. The CDR3 nucleotides read TGTGCCAGCAGAACCCAGGGGCGGGCAGATACGCAGTATTTT. Its protein is CASRTQGRADTQYF.

The chain couples TRBV4-2 to TRBJ2-7, with 9 bases matching TRBD2. The trim removed 3 bases at V and 3 bases at J, leaving 9 bases unmatched. The CDR3 has 16 residues. Germline CDR1 and CDR2: LGHNA and YNFKEQ. The CDR3 DNA sequence: TGTGCCAGCAGCCAGCCTCCGGGGACTAGCTACTACGAGCAGTACTTC. Translation gives CASSQPPGTSYYEQYF.

This CDR3 is CSVEWGIGELFF. In nucleotides, the CDR3 is TGCAGCGTCGAATGGGGGATCGGGGAGCTGTTTTTT. The chain carries TRBV29-1 and TRBJ2-2; D is perhaps TRBD1 or TRBD2 (5 bases each). V shed 6 bases and J shed 7 bases, with 12 bases lying between them. Per germline, CDR1 SQVTM and CDR2 ANQGSEA. This CDR3 is built from 12 residues.

The chain has TRBV20-1 and TRBJ2-5; D is tentatively TRBD1 or TRBD2 (6 bases each). Germline CDR1 DFQATT, CDR2 SNEGSKA (reference sequence). With 5 bases removed from V and 2 bases from J, the gap between germline ends came to 15 bases. The CDR3 extends over 14 amino acids. CDR3 region: CSASKGGNQETQYF. For the CDR3, the DNA is TGCAGTGCTTCAAAAGGGGGGAATCAAGAGACCCAGTACTTC.

This clonotype was detected a few times. The rearrangement links TRBV5-1 to TRBJ2-5; D call uncertain. Trimming took off 0 bases at V and 6 bases at J, with 6 bases between the two ends. There are 12 residues in the CDR3. Looked up from germline, CDR1 is SGHRS and CDR2 is YFSETQ. CDR3 DNA: TGCGCCAGCAGCTTGGCCTCGAAGACCCAGTACTTC. Translation gives CASSLASKTQYF.

This clonotype was counted a few times. V gene TRBV15 combines with J gene TRBJ1-2; the D is unclear. Looked up from germline, CDR1 is LNHNV and CDR2 is YYDKDF (reference sequence). The V and J ends lost 0 bases and 7 bases respectively, with 21 bases between them. CDR3 length: 17 residues. The CDR3 is CATSRDMTAGIVSGYTF. The CDR3 DNA reads as TGTGCCACCAGCAGAGATATGACTGCCGGAATAGTGAGTGGCTACACCTTC.